This T cell receptor (beta chain) was profiled in a study of T cell repertoires in aging, cancer and after chemotherapy. As for the study in general: Clear clonal overlap appeared across healthy donor samples taken over several months to years. Study-level findings and limits: No conclusions about immunological memory after chemotherapy can be drawn from the repertoire data. Loss of evenness, beyond lost richness, contributed to age-related TCR diversity decline in cancer patients.

For this clonotype: What it binds is not known. The junction and the germline gene differ at one end; a read error may be behind it.

A mixed TRB-A/B primer pool amplified rearranged TRB by multiplex touch-down PCR. TCRdb re-called the multiplex PCR reads through MiXCR, storing one row per CDR3 protein. The table shows fewer than 6,000 distinct CDR3 sequences, with approximately 50% occurring only once. TCR beta rearrangements were amplified from peripheral blood genomic DNA. Germline V gene lookup returns CDR1 SGHRS and CDR2 YFSETQ. CDR3 size: 16 residues. Sequencing input: blood. V gene TRBV5-1 combines with J gene TRBJ2-1; 8 nucleotides line up with TRBD2. The clonotype originates from a human donor in good health. The CDR3 here is CASSLSSGSTYNEQFF. DNA for the CDR3: TGTGCCAGCAGCCTAAGCAGCGGGAGTACCTACAATGAGCAGTTCTTC. The full variable domain, with the rest looked up from reference TRBV5-1 and TRBJ2-1, is KAGVTQTPRYLIKTRGQQVTLSCSPISGHRSVSWYQQTPGQGLQFLFEYFSETQRNKGNFPGRFSGRQFSNSRSEMNVSTLELGDSALYLCASSLSSGSTYNEQFFGPGTRLTVL.